The subject of this entry is one TCR beta chain. This sample is part of a study of T-cell reconstitution after alpha-beta-depleted transplantation in children. Construction of the TCRbeta library involved unique molecular identifiers. TCRdb ran MiXCR on the PCR reads and lists one entry per CDR3 protein. Of about 78,000 distinct CDR3 sequences in the sample, 13% to 15% were seen once. The V gene's germline CDR1 is DFQATT and CDR2 SNEGSKA (reference sequence). This CDR3 region has 18 residues. V shed 3 bases and J shed 0 bases, with 21 bases lying between them. Sequencing used PBMCs, mostly from graft donor cells, obtained 180 days after TCRalphabeta/CD19-depleted stem cell transplant. The receptor comes from a male patient between 2 and 15 years old who had a stem cell transplant for acute lymphoblastic leukemia, so the T cells may come from the graft donor. J is TRBJ1-5 and V is TRBV20-1, with D tentatively TRBD1 (6 bases). Here the CDR3 reads CSASYRDKIFYSNQPQHF. The DNA for the CDR3 is TGCAGTGCTAGCTACCGGGACAAGATTTTTTATAGCAATCAGCCCCAGCATTTT.